The rows below give T cell receptor beta chains drawn from one sample of a study of beta chain features in type 1 diabetes. The repertoire was sequenced with immunoSEQ multiplex PCR; TCRdb's copy has only in-frame clones and lacks some. This sample carries over 15,000 clones, around 59% of them seen once, and the ten largest clones take 0.46%. The sample was stem cell memory CD4+ T cells from blood. These TCRs come from a woman aged 18-35 years in good health. Both conserved end residues are part of each CDR3. Each record gives: CDR3 DNA, CDR3 protein, J gene, D gene, V gene, CDR3 length, clone size. D genes are given only for firm matches. Expanded clones get a size class; other rows say once, few or many, or leave the size out.

cdr3_nt: TGTGCCAGCTCACGGGAAATATTGGCGTGGGGGCTTCCCCTATACACTGAAGCTTTCTTT
cdr3_aa: CASSREILAWGLPLYTEAFF
j_call: TRBJ1-1
d_call: NA
v_call: TRBV18
cdr3_length: 20
clone_size: NA

cdr3_nt: TGTGCCAGCAGAGGACAGGGGGTTCACACTGAAGCTTTCTTT
cdr3_aa: CASRGQGVHTEAFF
j_call: TRBJ1-1
d_call: TRBD1
v_call: TRBV2
cdr3_length: 14
clone_size: NA

cdr3_nt: TGTGCCAGCAGCCATGAACAGGGGTGGGACTATGGCTACACCTTC
cdr3_aa: CASSHEQGWDYGYTF
j_call: TRBJ1-2
d_call: TRBD1
v_call: TRBV9
cdr3_length: 15
clone_size: NA

cdr3_nt: TGTGCCAGCAGCTTGGGGCAGGGGGCGAATGAGCAGTTCTTC
cdr3_aa: CASSLGQGANEQFF
j_call: TRBJ2-1
d_call: TRBD1
v_call: TRBV7-6
cdr3_length: 14
clone_size: few

cdr3_nt: TGCGCCAGCAGCTTGGACGGGGAAGGTGTCACTGAAGCTTTCTTT
cdr3_aa: CASSLDGEGVTEAFF
j_call: TRBJ1-1
d_call: NA
v_call: TRBV5-1
cdr3_length: 15
clone_size: NA

cdr3_nt: TGCGCCAGCAGCCAAGTAGCATCTGAAGCTTTCTTT
cdr3_aa: CASSQVASEAFF
j_call: TRBJ1-1
d_call: NA
v_call: TRBV4-1
cdr3_length: 12
clone_size: NA

cdr3_nt: TGTGCCAGCAGAGAGGGCGGCTACACCTTC
cdr3_aa: CASREGGYTF
j_call: TRBJ1-2
d_call: NA
v_call: TRBV6-1
cdr3_length: 10
clone_size: few

cdr3_nt: TGCGCCAGCAGCGTCGAGACAGGGCCTGGGGCCAACGTCCTGACTTTC
cdr3_aa: CASSVETGPGANVLTF
j_call: TRBJ2-6
d_call: TRBD1
v_call: TRBV5-1
cdr3_length: 16
clone_size: few

cdr3_nt: TGTGCCAGCAGCCCGGGACAGGGAGAGACCCAGTACTTC
cdr3_aa: CASSPGQGETQYF
j_call: TRBJ2-5
d_call: TRBD1
v_call: TRBV5-6
cdr3_length: 13
clone_size: NA

cdr3_nt: TGTGCCACCACCCCATTCGGGGATTTTGTTTCGGAGACCCAGTACTTC
cdr3_aa: CATTPFGDFVSETQYF
j_call: TRBJ2-5
d_call: NA
v_call: TRBV2
cdr3_length: 16
clone_size: NA

cdr3_nt: TGCGCCAGCAGCTTCCCCCATAGGGACAGGGGGGATACGCAGTATTTT
cdr3_aa: CASSFPHRDRGDTQYF
j_call: TRBJ2-3
d_call: TRBD1
v_call: TRBV5-1
cdr3_length: 16
clone_size: NA

cdr3_nt: TGTGCCAGCAGCTCACGAAAGGGGGAGGGGGGCTACACCTTC
cdr3_aa: CASSSRKGEGGYTF
j_call: TRBJ1-2
d_call: NA
v_call: TRBV5-4
cdr3_length: 14
clone_size: NA

cdr3_nt: TGCGCCAGCAGCACCCGGGACACTTACCGGAAAAATTCACCCCTCCACTTT
cdr3_aa: CASSTRDTYRKNSPLHF
j_call: TRBJ1-6
d_call: NA
v_call: TRBV5-1
cdr3_length: 17
clone_size: NA

cdr3_nt: TGTGCCAGCAGTATCGACAGGGGCACTGAAGCTTTCTTT
cdr3_aa: CASSIDRGTEAFF
j_call: TRBJ1-1
d_call: TRBD1
v_call: TRBV6-5
cdr3_length: 13
clone_size: NA

cdr3_nt: TGTGCCAGCAGCGCCCCGGGAGTCGAGGCGCATACGCAGTATTTT
cdr3_aa: CASSAPGVEAHTQYF
j_call: TRBJ2-3
d_call: NA
v_call: TRBV5-4
cdr3_length: 15
clone_size: once

cdr3_nt: TGTGCCAGCAGCTTAGTGAACAGGGGTACAGGAAACACCATATATTTT
cdr3_aa: CASSLVNRGTGNTIYF
j_call: TRBJ1-3
d_call: TRBD1
v_call: TRBV13
cdr3_length: 16
clone_size: once

cdr3_nt: TGCAGCGCCGCAGGGAACACTGAAGCTTTCTTT
cdr3_aa: CSAAGNTEAFF
j_call: TRBJ1-1
d_call: NA
v_call: TRBV29-1
cdr3_length: 11
clone_size: NA

cdr3_nt: TGTGCCAGCTCACCAATTGGGGACAGGACCAATCAGCCCCAGCATTTT
cdr3_aa: CASSPIGDRTNQPQHF
j_call: TRBJ1-5
d_call: TRBD1
v_call: TRBV18
cdr3_length: 16
clone_size: few

cdr3_nt: TGTGCCAGCAGCCGGGACAGGCCCCCATTCTCTGGGGCCAACGTCCTGACTTTC
cdr3_aa: CASSRDRPPFSGANVLTF
j_call: TRBJ2-6
d_call: TRBD1
v_call: TRBV5-4
cdr3_length: 18
clone_size: NA

cdr3_nt: TGTGCCAGCAGCCTCCGGGACAGGGGGTACTCTGGAAACACCATATATTTT
cdr3_aa: CASSLRDRGYSGNTIYF
j_call: TRBJ1-3
d_call: TRBD1
v_call: TRBV9
cdr3_length: 17
clone_size: NA

cdr3_nt: TGTGCCAGCAGCCCCGGGCTGGGACAGGGGAGCTCTGGGGCCAACGTCCTGACTTTC
cdr3_aa: CASSPGLGQGSSGANVLTF
j_call: TRBJ2-6
d_call: TRBD1
v_call: TRBV7-8
cdr3_length: 19
clone_size: few

cdr3_nt: TGCGCCAGCAGCCCGGACGGGACAGGGGGCGGCATGCGAGGCTACACCTTC
cdr3_aa: CASSPDGTGGGMRGYTF
j_call: TRBJ1-2
d_call: TRBD1
v_call: TRBV5-1
cdr3_length: 17
clone_size: few

cdr3_nt: TGTGCCATCAATTGGGGACAGGATGGCTACACCTTC
cdr3_aa: CAINWGQDGYTF
j_call: TRBJ1-2
d_call: TRBD1
v_call: TRBV10-3
cdr3_length: 12
clone_size: NA

cdr3_nt: TGTGCCAGCAGACGAGGGGGAATGGTCTACAATGAGCAGTTCTTC
cdr3_aa: CASRRGGMVYNEQFF
j_call: TRBJ2-1
d_call: NA
v_call: TRBV5-4
cdr3_length: 15
clone_size: NA

cdr3_nt: TGTGCCAGCAGTGGGGGGGACTCGCAGCCCCAGCATTTT
cdr3_aa: CASSGGDSQPQHF
j_call: TRBJ1-5
d_call: NA
v_call: TRBV14
cdr3_length: 13
clone_size: NA

cdr3_nt: TGCAGCGTTGAAGGGGGGCCGGGGTATGGCTACACCTTC
cdr3_aa: CSVEGGPGYGYTF
j_call: TRBJ1-2
d_call: NA
v_call: TRBV29-1
cdr3_length: 13
clone_size: NA

cdr3_nt: TGTGCCAGCAGTGAGCGAACAGGGTACTATGGCTACACCTTC
cdr3_aa: CASSERTGYYGYTF
j_call: TRBJ1-2
d_call: NA
v_call: TRBV6-1
cdr3_length: 14
clone_size: NA

cdr3_nt: TGCGCCAGCAGCCAAGATCAACGGGGTGGGGAAAAACTGTTTTTT
cdr3_aa: CASSQDQRGGEKLFF
j_call: TRBJ1-4
d_call: NA
v_call: TRBV4-1
cdr3_length: 15
clone_size: NA

cdr3_nt: TGCGCCAGCAGCTTGGAGGGGAGGGGAGATACGCAGTATTTT
cdr3_aa: CASSLEGRGDTQYF
j_call: TRBJ2-3
d_call: TRBD2
v_call: TRBV5-1
cdr3_length: 14
clone_size: few

cdr3_nt: TGTGCCAGTAGTATCCCGCCGGGGAGGACTGAAGCTTTCTTT
cdr3_aa: CASSIPPGRTEAFF
j_call: TRBJ1-1
d_call: NA
v_call: TRBV19
cdr3_length: 14
clone_size: NA

cdr3_nt: TGCGCCAGCAGCTTGGACAGGGTGGGAGATACGCAGTATTTT
cdr3_aa: CASSLDRVGDTQYF
j_call: TRBJ2-3
d_call: NA
v_call: TRBV5-1
cdr3_length: 14
clone_size: NA

cdr3_nt: TGTGCCAGTAGGGGACTTTTCCACACAGATACGCAGTATTTT
cdr3_aa: CASRGLFHTDTQYF
j_call: TRBJ2-3
d_call: NA
v_call: TRBV19
cdr3_length: 14
clone_size: few

cdr3_nt: TGCGCCAGCAGCGAGCGGACGGATTCCTACAATGAGCAGTTCTTC
cdr3_aa: CASSERTDSYNEQFF
j_call: TRBJ2-1
d_call: NA
v_call: TRBV5-1
cdr3_length: 15
clone_size: few

cdr3_nt: TGTGCCTGGAGCGAACAGCTTTATGGCTACACCTTC
cdr3_aa: CAWSEQLYGYTF
j_call: TRBJ1-2
d_call: NA
v_call: TRBV30
cdr3_length: 12
clone_size: NA